This is a list of T cell receptor beta chains from one sample in a study of T cell changes during pregnancy in multiple sclerosis. Method: immunoSEQ multiplex PCR; TCRdb's copy keeps in-frame clones and lacks some. Here the sample spans approximately 47,000 clones, about 90% being singletons. Sequencing used peripheral blood, obtained in the first trimester of pregnancy. The source is a female donor with multiple sclerosis, enrolled in a pregnancy study. The CDR3 runs from the conserved cysteine through the conserved F or W. D genes are given only for firm matches. The size field is filled for only some rows; it gives once, few, many or a size class.

V	D	J	size	DNA	CDR3
TRBV11-2	TRBD1	TRBJ2-7	.	TGTGCCAGCAGCCCGACAGGGTCCCGGGAGCAGTACTTC	CASSPTGSREQYF
TRBV21-1	.	TRBJ1-1	.	TGTGCCAGCAGCAATCGGGTCCTAGACAGGGCGAACACTGAAGCTTTCTTT	CASSNRVLDRANTEAFF
TRBV2	TRBD1	TRBJ1-2	.	TGTGCCAGCAGCGACCGGGACAGGGGTCGAGGAAACTATGGCTACACCTTC	CASSDRDRGRGNYGYTF
TRBV15	.	TRBJ1-3	few	TGTGCCACCAGCAGTGACAGTTCTGGAAACACCATATATTTT	CATSSDSSGNTIYF
TRBV10-1	TRBD2	TRBJ2-3	once	TGCGCCAGCAGTGAGGGAGCGGGAGACACAGATACGCAGTATTTT	CASSEGAGDTDTQYF
TRBV10-3	TRBD1	TRBJ1-1	.	TGTGCCATCAGTGAGTTTTTAACAGGGGGAAAAGACACTGAAGCTTTCTTT	CAISEFLTGGKDTEAFF
TRBV5-4	TRBD1	TRBJ1-3	.	TGTGCCAGCAGCTCCTCCCGGGCGGGGACAGACACCATATATTTT	CASSSSRAGTDTIYF
TRBV7-2	.	TRBJ1-1	.	TGTGCCAGCAGCTTAGCGTGGAGTCCTGAAGCTTTCTTT	CASSLAWSPEAFF
TRBV7-9	TRBD2	TRBJ2-7	.	TGTGCCAGCAGACCGGGCGGGGGGAACGAGCAGTACTTC	CASRPGGGNEQYF
TRBV4-1	.	TRBJ1-1	.	TGCGCCAGCAGCCAAGATCAAAGGGGGATGAACACTGAAGCTTTCTTT	CASSQDQRGMNTEAFF
TRBV7-2	.	TRBJ2-7	.	TGTGCCAGCAGCCCAGGTCGCAGGCTTGGGCAGTACTTC	CASSPGRRLGQYF
TRBV5-4	.	TRBJ2-2	.	TGTGCCAGCAGCCGAAAACAGGGCCGGAACACCGGGGAGCTGTTTTTT	CASSRKQGRNTGELFF
TRBV7-2	.	TRBJ2-2	.	TGTGCCAGCAGCTTGGCCAGGGGACCCGGGGAGCTGTTTTTT	CASSLARGPGELFF
TRBV21-1	.	TRBJ1-6	.	TGTGCCAGCAGCAAAGTTGGGGTAGGGGGTAATTCACCCCTCCACTTT	CASSKVGVGGNSPLHF
TRBV2	.	TRBJ2-7	.	TGTGCCAGCAGCGCCGGCGGGGGCGCTTTGTACGAGCAGTACTTC	CASSAGGGALYEQYF
TRBV5-1	.	TRBJ1-2	.	TGCGCCAGCAGCTTGAGGGCGGGAGCTAACTATGGCTACACCTTC	CASSLRAGANYGYTF
TRBV7-2	TRBD1	TRBJ1-5	.	TGTGCCAGCAGCAAAACAGGGGGCGATCAGCCCCAGCATTTT	CASSKTGGDQPQHF
TRBV7-9	TRBD2	TRBJ2-3	.	TGTGCCACCCGCAAACTAGCGGGGTATGCTGATACGCAGTATTTT	CATRKLAGYADTQYF
TRBV6-1	TRBD1	TRBJ2-7	.	TGTGCCAGCAGTGAATGGGACAGGGAATACTACGAGCAGTACTTC	CASSEWDREYYEQYF
TRBV18	TRBD2	TRBJ2-7	.	TGTGCCAGCTCACCAGGAGCGGGGGGGCCTGTTGCCTACGAGCAGTACTTC	CASSPGAGGPVAYEQYF
TRBV11-2	.	TRBJ1-5	.	TGTGCCAGCAGCTTGGGCCAGGGTAGGCACAATCAGCCCCAGCATTTT	CASSLGQGRHNQPQHF
TRBV5-6	TRBD1	TRBJ1-5	.	TGTGCCAGCAGCTTGGCGGGGGGACAGGGGGTAAGTGAGCCCCAGCATTTT	CASSLAGGQGVSEPQHF
TRBV7-9	.	TRBJ1-1	.	TGTGCCAGCAGCTTAGTGGTAAGGAGAGAAGCTTTCTTT	CASSLVVRREAFF
TRBV28	.	TRBJ1-6	.	TGTGCCAGCAGTCCTTACCGGGACTCAAGCTCCTATAATTCACCCCTCCACTTT	CASSPYRDSSSYNSPLHF
TRBV6-1	.	TRBJ1-5	.	TGTGCCAGCAGGGACATGACTAATCAGCCCCAGCATTTT	CASRDMTNQPQHF
TRBV9	.	TRBJ2-2	.	TGTGCCAGCAGCGTAGTTGTGAGCGGGGAGCTGTTTTTT	CASSVVVSGELFF
TRBV30	.	TRBJ1-6	.	TGTGCCTGGAGTTGGGGCACCAATTCACCCCTCCACTTT	CAWSWGTNSPLHF
TRBV2	.	TRBJ2-5	.	TGTGCCAGCAAATATCAAGAGACCCAGTACTTC	CASKYQETQYF
TRBV10-1	TRBD1	TRBJ1-4	.	TGCGCCAGCAGTCCTGGTCGAACCGGGACAGGGCAGGAAAAACTGTTTTTT	CASSPGRTGTGQEKLFF
TRBV19	.	TRBJ2-2	.	TGTGCCAGTAGTTTCCAGGCCGGGGAGCTGTTTTTT	CASSFQAGELFF
TRBV2	.	TRBJ1-2	once	TGTGCCAGCAGTGCGAGTAGAGGGGGAGAGGACTATGGCTACACCTTC	CASSASRGGEDYGYTF
TRBV5-5	TRBD1	TRBJ2-7	once	TGTGCCAGCAGCCAAGGACAGGTTGCCTCCTACGAGCAGTACTTC	CASSQGQVASYEQYF